Sequencing of this T cell receptor beta chain was carried out in a study of a mutant IDH1 vaccine in newly diagnosed glioma. Study details: Patients' prior therapy spanned radiotherapy, temozolomide, or both; most underwent both.

As for time point: week 5, during vaccination. The vaccine gave 300 ug of a 20-mer mutant IDH1 peptide subcutaneously per dose. Worth noting for this clone: The antigen is undetermined.

Clones were sequenced by immunoSEQ multiplex PCR, and TCRdb holds only the in-frame ones, with some missing. This sample has roughly 30,000 clones, with 87% found just once. This sequence was found in a woman in her 40s with glioma. Some clones in this sample may be carry-over from other donors' samples. This material consisted of peripheral blood mononuclear cells (PBMCs), taken from a glioma patient whose treatment included an IDH1 peptide vaccine.

CDR3 in amino acids: CASSYRRNRAYGYTF. CDR3 sequence (DNA): TGTGCCAGCAGTTACCGCCGGAACAGAGCCTATGGCTACACCTTC. This chain joins TRBV6-5 and TRBJ1-2; D call uncertain. V was trimmed by 2 bases and J by 4 bases, leaving 14 bases between them. In germline, CDR1 is MNHEY, CDR2 SVGAGI. The CDR3 consists of 15 residues.